This T cell receptor beta chain was identified in a study of molecular identifiers for immune sequencing clone quantification. General observations from the study: Clones of above 20 RNA copies carried over 98% of effector molecules; in naive cells they carried under 1%.

This CDR3 spans 15 amino acids. Germline CDR1 PRHDT, CDR2 FYEKMQ (reference sequence). The ends were cut back, 5 bases at V and 6 bases at J, with 16 bases in the middle. Listed TCR primers and previously described methods were used for bulk TCR libraries. One entry per CDR3 protein results from TCRdb running MiXCR on the PCR reads. The sample has under 350,000 distinct CDR3 sequences, under 25% seen once; the top ten hold 0.65% to 0.75%. To note about this clonotype: Antigen unknown.

The sample taken for sequencing was naive CD8+ T cells from blood, with Jurkat cell RNA spiked in. Sample subset: FACS-sorted CD8+CD4-CCR7+CD45RA+ naive T cells. V usage is TRBV13 and J usage is TRBJ2-2; weak D call: TRBD2 (5 bases). The origin of this receptor is a human donor in good health. Some libraries in this study had Jurkat cell RNA spiked in. The DNA for the CDR3 is TGTGCCAGCAGCCCTGAGAGGGCTAGCCCCGGGGAGCTGTTTTTT. It specifies CASSPERASPGELFF.